The 5 T cell receptor beta chains below were found in one sample sequenced in a study of vaccination and CD4 T cells after COVID-19. Their antigen targets remain unknown. An Oncomine TCR Beta short-read assay was used to sequence the DNA from cultured CD4+ T cells. In TCRdb, the PCR reads were re-called with MiXCR into one record per CDR3 protein. The sample gives some 9,600 distinct CDR3 sequences, approximately 60% of which show up once; about a sixth is in the top ten. The treatment is: approximately 11-day PBMC culture with coronavirus spike peptide pools or control peptides (ViraFEST assay). Material: CD4+ T cells from blood, cultured in vitro. The receptors shown here come from a human donor who had recovered from COVID-19.

This clonotype was seen a single time. The chain employs TRBV11-3 and TRBJ2-5; 7 nucleotides line up with TRBD1. Trimming took 8 bases from V and 5 from J; bases not matched to a gene: 5. CDR1 SGHNT and CDR2 YENEEA come from the germline V gene. The CDR3 is 12 amino acids. CDR3 loop: CASGVDRETQYF. The CDR3 DNA reads as TGTGCCAGCGGGGTGGACAGGGAGACCCAGTACTTC. The full variable domain, completed using reference TRBV11-3 and TRBJ2-5, is EAGVVQSPRYKIIEKKQPVAFWCNPISGHNTLYWYLQNLGQGPELLIRYENEEAVDDSQLPKDRFSAERLKGVDSTLKIQPAELGDSAVYLCASGVDRETQYFGPGTRLLVL.

This clonotype is termed large. The rearrangement uses TRBV11-2 and TRBJ2-5; a weak D match, TRBD1 (9 bases). Germline V CDR1 and CDR2: SGHAT, FQNNGV. The CDR3 has 17 residues. Trimming removed 0 bases from V and 3 bases from J, with 17 bases in between. The CDR3 loop is CASSLDGRDRVEETQYF. In nucleotides, the CDR3 is TGTGCCAGCAGCTTAGACGGGAGGGACAGGGTAGAAGAGACCCAGTACTTC.

The V call is TRBV29-1, the J call TRBJ2-5; D gene ambiguous. This CDR3 is built from 14 residues. V was pared by 0 bases and J by 2 bases, with 10 bases between. CDR1 is SQVTM, CDR2 ANQGSEA, per germline. The CDR3 protein is CSVEDGYSQETQYF. DNA of the CDR3: TGCAGCGTTGAAGATGGATACAGTCAAGAGACCCAGTACTTC.

The gene calls are TRBV2 and TRBJ2-2, with D unresolved. V lost 7 bases to trimming and J lost 6 bases, with 9 bases between them. The CDR3 contains 12 residues. Germline assignment: CDR1 SNHLY and CDR2 FYNNEI. The CDR3 protein is CASNNGPGELFF. CDR3 DNA: TGTGCCAGCAATAACGGTCCCGGGGAGCTGTTTTTT.

This rearrangement joins TRBV7-9 to TRBJ2-2; D gene uncertain. This CDR3 has 13 amino acids. The ends were cut back, 0 bases at V and 6 bases at J, with 5 bases in the middle. Per germline, CDR1 SEHNR and CDR2 FQNEAQ (reference sequence). The CDR3 DNA reads as TGTGCCAGCAGCTTAGCGGGTTCCGGGGAGCTGTTTTTT. This sequence encodes CASSLAGSGELFF.